This T cell receptor (beta chain) stems from a study of technical replicates of blood from a handful of donors. V gave up 9 bases and J gave up 4 bases, with 10 bases separating them. The CDR3 runs to 12 residues. Germline CDR1 is SSHAT and CDR2 is FNYEAQ (reference sequence). Libraries were prepared by immunoSEQ multiplex PCR; TCRdb keeps only in-frame clonotypes and omits some of them. The data contain about 66,000 clones, around nine tenths of them singletons. The sequence derives from a human donor in good health. Some clones in this sample may be carry-over from other donors' samples. The sequenced sample consisted of PBMCs. The genes are TRBV7-7 and TRBJ1-5, with D unclear. This chain's CDR3 is CARAQINQPQHF. CDR3 bases: TGTGCCAGGGCACAGATAAATCAGCCCCAGCATTTT.